A selection of T cell receptor beta chains follows, all from one sample in a study of shared clonotypes between healthy human individuals. The table came from immunoSEQ multiplex PCR; TCRdb's copy has only in-frame clones and leaves some out. The table lists approximately 2.4 million clones, around 95% of them singletons, with 0.1% to 0.15% in the top ten. Sequenced: naive CD4+ T cells sorted from blood. The origin of the receptors is a man younger than 35 in good health. Both conserved end residues are part of each CDR3. Fields, in order: V gene, D gene, J gene, clone size, CDR3 DNA, CDR3 protein. A D gene is named only where the DNA matches it firmly. Clone size is shown for a subset of rows, as once, few, many or a class of expanded clone.

V gene: TRBV4-3; D gene: NA; J gene: TRBJ1-1; clone size: NA; CDR3 DNA: TGCGCCAGCAGCCAGGGGGTCGGGGGCACTGAAGCTTTCTTT; CDR3 protein: CASSQGVGGTEAFF
V gene: TRBV7-2; D gene: NA; J gene: TRBJ1-1; clone size: few; CDR3 DNA: TGTGCCAGCAGCCCGACCTGGAACACTGAAGCTTTCTTT; CDR3 protein: CASSPTWNTEAFF
V gene: TRBV28; D gene: TRBD1; J gene: TRBJ2-3; clone size: NA; CDR3 DNA: TGTGCCAGCAGCCCCTCCACAGGGGGAACCACAGATACGCAGTATTTT; CDR3 protein: CASSPSTGGTTDTQYF
V gene: TRBV5-1; D gene: TRBD1; J gene: TRBJ2-7; clone size: NA; CDR3 DNA: TGCGCCAGCAGCGCCGGGACAGCGGCCTACGAGCAGTACTTC; CDR3 protein: CASSAGTAAYEQYF
V gene: TRBV10-3; D gene: TRBD1; J gene: TRBJ2-2; clone size: NA; CDR3 DNA: TGTGCCACTTCGCGGACAGGGGGCGCGGAGTGGGAGCTGTTTTTT; CDR3 protein: CATSRTGGAEWELFF
V gene: TRBV5-4; D gene: TRBD1; J gene: TRBJ2-5; clone size: NA; CDR3 DNA: TGTGCCAGCAGCTTTCCAGGGGGTTTGGAGACCCAGTACTTC; CDR3 protein: CASSFPGGLETQYF
V gene: TRBV6-6; D gene: TRBD1; J gene: TRBJ2-2; clone size: NA; CDR3 DNA: TGTGCCAGCAGTTCCCGGGACAGGGGCACCGGGGAGCTGTTTTTT; CDR3 protein: CASSSRDRGTGELFF
V gene: TRBV6-6; D gene: TRBD1; J gene: TRBJ1-2; clone size: NA; CDR3 DNA: TGTGCCAGCAGTTACCGGGGACAGGGGGCGGGCTACACCTTC; CDR3 protein: CASSYRGQGAGYTF
V gene: TRBV28; D gene: TRBD1; J gene: TRBJ2-7; clone size: NA; CDR3 DNA: TGTGCCAGCGAAGGGGACAGCTTCTCCTACGAGCAGTACTTC; CDR3 protein: CASEGDSFSYEQYF
V gene: TRBV5-4; D gene: TRBD1; J gene: TRBJ1-1; clone size: NA; CDR3 DNA: TGTGCCAGCAGCTCGGGGACAGGGAGGCCGGGCACTGAAGCTTTCTTT; CDR3 protein: CASSSGTGRPGTEAFF
V gene: TRBV18; D gene: NA; J gene: TRBJ1-2; clone size: NA; CDR3 DNA: TGTGCCAGCTCAGACGGAGGGTATGGCTACACCTTC; CDR3 protein: CASSDGGYGYTF
V gene: TRBV4-1; D gene: TRBD2; J gene: TRBJ2-7; clone size: NA; CDR3 DNA: TGCGCCAGCAGCCAAAGGGAACAGCGGGGGGCCCGCGAGCAGTACTTC; CDR3 protein: CASSQREQRGAREQYF
V gene: TRBV5-1; D gene: NA; J gene: TRBJ1-6; clone size: NA; CDR3 DNA: TGCGCCAGCTCCGGGACGGATGATTCACCCCTCCACTTT; CDR3 protein: CASSGTDDSPLHF
V gene: TRBV5-1; D gene: NA; J gene: TRBJ2-3; clone size: NA; CDR3 DNA: TGCGCCAGCACCCTAGACAGAGCTAGCACAGATACGCAGTATTTT; CDR3 protein: CASTLDRASTDTQYF
V gene: TRBV10-3; D gene: NA; J gene: TRBJ2-7; clone size: NA; CDR3 DNA: TGTGCCATCAGTGACATTGGCCTCTCCTACGAGCAGTACTTC; CDR3 protein: CAISDIGLSYEQYF
V gene: TRBV7-9; D gene: NA; J gene: TRBJ1-3; clone size: NA; CDR3 DNA: TGTGCCAGCAGCCCAGAGAGCTCTGGAAACACCATATATTTT; CDR3 protein: CASSPESSGNTIYF
V gene: TRBV2; D gene: NA; J gene: TRBJ1-1; clone size: NA; CDR3 DNA: TGTGCCAGCACGGGGGATCTCACTGAAGCTTTCTTT; CDR3 protein: CASTGDLTEAFF
V gene: TRBV11-3; D gene: NA; J gene: TRBJ2-4; clone size: NA; CDR3 DNA: TGTGCCAGCAGCTTGGGTCTGGGAAACATTCAGTACTTC; CDR3 protein: CASSLGLGNIQYF
V gene: TRBV5-6; D gene: NA; J gene: TRBJ2-7; clone size: NA; CDR3 DNA: TGTGCCAGCAGCTGGTCGGCCTACGAGCAGTACTTC; CDR3 protein: CASSWSAYEQYF
V gene: TRBV5-1; D gene: NA; J gene: TRBJ1-2; clone size: NA; CDR3 DNA: TGCGCCAGCAGCTTGGCCGGAGATGATGGCTACACCTTC; CDR3 protein: CASSLAGDDGYTF
V gene: TRBV2; D gene: TRBD1; J gene: TRBJ2-7; clone size: NA; CDR3 DNA: TGTGCCAGCCAAGGACAGGGAGGAGGCGAGCAGTACTTC; CDR3 protein: CASQGQGGGEQYF
V gene: TRBV5-1; D gene: NA; J gene: TRBJ2-7; clone size: NA; CDR3 DNA: TGCGCCAGCAGCTTGGCCAACTTGAGCGGGCAGTACTTC; CDR3 protein: CASSLANLSGQYF
V gene: TRBV6-5; D gene: NA; J gene: TRBJ2-3; clone size: NA; CDR3 DNA: TGTGCCAGCGGGGCTACGGGGCCAGATACGCAGTATTTT; CDR3 protein: CASGATGPDTQYF
V gene: TRBV5-1; D gene: NA; J gene: TRBJ2-7; clone size: NA; CDR3 DNA: TGCGCCAGCAGGTGGACGGGAGAGTACGAGCAGTACTTC; CDR3 protein: CASRWTGEYEQYF
V gene: TRBV5-4; D gene: NA; J gene: TRBJ2-3; clone size: NA; CDR3 DNA: TGTGCCAGCAGCTCAGGGTCCCCAGATACGCAGTATTTT; CDR3 protein: CASSSGSPDTQYF
V gene: TRBV9; D gene: NA; J gene: TRBJ2-7; clone size: NA; CDR3 DNA: TGTGCCAGCAGCGTTGAGTCGGGACGGATCTACGAGCAGTACTTC; CDR3 protein: CASSVESGRIYEQYF
V gene: TRBV5-1; D gene: NA; J gene: TRBJ1-5; clone size: NA; CDR3 DNA: TGCGCCAGCAGCCCGACGCCTGGCAATCAGCCCCAGCATTTT; CDR3 protein: CASSPTPGNQPQHF
V gene: TRBV30; D gene: TRBD1; J gene: TRBJ1-3; clone size: NA; CDR3 DNA: TGTGCCTGGAGTGGGGGACAGAGGGACTCTGGAAACACCATATATTTT; CDR3 protein: CAWSGGQRDSGNTIYF
V gene: TRBV7-2; D gene: TRBD2; J gene: TRBJ2-3; clone size: once; CDR3 DNA: TGTGCCAGCAGCCTTAGCGGGATAATCGGAGATACGCAGTATTTT; CDR3 protein: CASSLSGIIGDTQYF
V gene: TRBV2; D gene: NA; J gene: TRBJ2-7; clone size: NA; CDR3 DNA: TGTGCCAGCAGTGATACGGCTGTTGGAGCCTACGAGCAGTACTTC; CDR3 protein: CASSDTAVGAYEQYF
V gene: TRBV19; D gene: NA; J gene: TRBJ1-6; clone size: NA; CDR3 DNA: TGTGCCAGTAGTATAGTACAGGGTATAGAGTCACCCCTCCACTTT; CDR3 protein: CASSIVQGIESPLHF
V gene: TRBV20-1; D gene: NA; J gene: TRBJ2-3; clone size: NA; CDR3 DNA: TGCAGTGTCCTTAGAGGTACGCAGTATTTT; CDR3 protein: CSVLRGTQYF
V gene: TRBV25-1; D gene: NA; J gene: TRBJ2-7; clone size: NA; CDR3 DNA: TGTGCCAGCAGTGAAGGAGGCGGCTACGAGCAGTACTTC; CDR3 protein: CASSEGGGYEQYF
V gene: TRBV30; D gene: TRBD2; J gene: TRBJ2-1; clone size: NA; CDR3 DNA: TGTGCCCTGAAGGCTAGCGGGAGCGTTAATGAGCAGTTCTTC; CDR3 protein: CALKASGSVNEQFF
V gene: TRBV18; D gene: TRBD1; J gene: TRBJ2-7; clone size: NA; CDR3 DNA: TGTGCCAGCTCACCACCGAATAAGGGGGCCTCTGCGTACGAGCAGTACTTC; CDR3 protein: CASSPPNKGASAYEQYF
V gene: TRBV6-1; D gene: TRBD1; J gene: TRBJ2-5; clone size: NA; CDR3 DNA: TGTGCCAGCGCTGGACAGGGGGGGCGGGAGACCCAGTACTTC; CDR3 protein: CASAGQGGRETQYF
V gene: TRBV5-1; D gene: NA; J gene: TRBJ2-3; clone size: NA; CDR3 DNA: TGCGCCAGCAGCCCCCTAGGCGGGAGCACAGATACGCAGTATTTT; CDR3 protein: CASSPLGGSTDTQYF
V gene: TRBV5-6; D gene: NA; J gene: TRBJ2-5; clone size: NA; CDR3 DNA: TGTGCCAGCAGCTTGGTGGGGGTTAAGACCCAGTACTTC; CDR3 protein: CASSLVGVKTQYF
V gene: TRBV10-3; D gene: NA; J gene: TRBJ2-3; clone size: NA; CDR3 DNA: TGTGCCATCAGTGACATGATGGCAGATACGCAGTATTTT; CDR3 protein: CAISDMMADTQYF
V gene: TRBV2; D gene: NA; J gene: TRBJ2-7; clone size: NA; CDR3 DNA: TGTGCCAGCAGTGATGGGTCAGCGAACTACGAGCAGTACTTC; CDR3 protein: CASSDGSANYEQYF
V gene: TRBV2; D gene: TRBD2; J gene: TRBJ2-4; clone size: NA; CDR3 DNA: TGTGCCAGCAGTGGCGGGCTAGCGGGAGGGAAAAACATTCAGTACTTC; CDR3 protein: CASSGGLAGGKNIQYF